These T cell receptor beta chains were read from a single sample in a study of cytomegalovirus exposure and HLA in healthy donors. The protocol was immunoSEQ multiplex PCR, while the TCRdb copy is restricted to in-frame clones and leaves out a portion. The sample yields about 150,000 clones, 70% to 90% seen once. The sample taken for sequencing was PBMCs. The receptors originated from a girl aged 5-17 years in good health and CMV-seropositive. CDR3s include the opening cysteine and the closing phenylalanine or tryptophan. The D gene is left open where the match is weak. Only part of the rows carry a size: once, few, many, or a class if the clone is expanded.

d_call	v_call	j_call	cdr3_length	clone_size	cdr3_aa	cdr3_nt
TRBD1	TRBV14	TRBJ1-1	14	-	CASSLVGQPAEAFF	TGTGCCAGCAGCCTGGTGGGACAGCCAGCTGAAGCTTTCTTT
TRBD2	TRBV9	TRBJ2-3	16	-	CASSVDSGGAPDTQYF	TGTGCCAGCAGCGTAGATAGCGGGGGGGCCCCAGATACGCAGTATTTT
TRBD1	TRBV28	TRBJ1-4	12	-	CASGTDNEKLFF	TGTGCCAGCGGGACAGATAATGAAAAACTGTTTTTT
-	TRBV10-3	TRBJ1-1	14	-	CASSKGSLNTEAFF	TGTGCCAGCAGTAAGGGGTCTTTGAACACTGAAGCTTTCTTT
-	TRBV10-1	TRBJ1-1	13	-	CASSVSPAGEAFF	TGCGCCAGCAGTGTAAGCCCGGCAGGTGAAGCTTTCTTT
TRBD1	TRBV19	TRBJ1-1	16	-	CASSKTRGQGNTEAFF	TGTGCCAGTAGTAAAACTCGGGGACAGGGGAACACTGAAGCTTTCTTT
-	TRBV5-6	TRBJ1-1	14	-	CASSLSHSPLTVFF	TGTGCCAGCAGCTTGTCTCACTCCCCCCTTACGGTATTCTTT
TRBD2	TRBV9	TRBJ2-3	16	-	CASSSRGGGVTDTQYF	TGTGCCAGCAGCAGCCGGGGGGGTGGGGTCACAGATACGCAGTATTTT
TRBD1	TRBV5-1	TRBJ1-1	13	-	CASSSGQGLGAFF	TGCGCCAGCAGCTCGGGACAGGGCCTGGGAGCTTTCTTT
-	TRBV7-9	TRBJ1-1	13	once	CASQEGANTEAFF	TGTGCCAGCCAAGAGGGTGCGAACACTGAAGCTTTCTTT
-	TRBV7-9	TRBJ1-2	15	-	CASGLAGRDNYGYTF	TGTGCCAGCGGGCTGGCAGGAAGAGATAACTATGGCTACACCTTC
TRBD1	TRBV5-6	TRBJ2-1	14	-	CASSIQGVMNEQFF	TGTGCCAGCAGCATCCAGGGGGTCATGAATGAGCAGTTCTTC
TRBD2	TRBV10-2	TRBJ2-7	14	-	CASTSSGGAYEQYF	TGCGCCAGCACTTCTAGCGGGGGGGCATACGAGCAGTACTTC
-	TRBV10-2	TRBJ1-1	13	-	CASDDQRNTEAFF	TGCGCCAGCGACGACCAGCGGAACACTGAAGCTTTCTTT
TRBD1	TRBV4-1	TRBJ1-1	16	-	CASSQDPRQGDTEAFF	TGCGCCAGCAGCCAAGACCCCAGGCAGGGGGACACTGAAGCTTTCTTT
TRBD1	TRBV5-5	TRBJ1-1	15	once	CASSYLTGKNTEAFF	TGTGCCAGCAGCTACCTGACAGGGAAGAACACTGAAGCTTTCTTT
-	TRBV6-1	TRBJ1-1	15	-	CASSEALGGNTEAFF	TGTGCCAGCAGTGAAGCGTTAGGGGGTAACACTGAAGCTTTCTTT
-	TRBV19	TRBJ1-1	15	-	CASSIGAGRSSEAFF	TGTGCCAGTAGTATTGGTGCAGGGAGGTCGTCTGAAGCTTTCTTT
-	TRBV5-6	TRBJ2-6	14	few	CASSLYSGANVLTF	TGTGCCAGCAGCTTGTACTCTGGGGCCAACGTCCTGACTTTC
-	TRBV9	TRBJ1-1	15	-	CASSSFRGTGVEAFF	TGTGCCAGCAGCTCTTTTAGGGGTACAGGTGTTGAAGCTTTCTTT
-	TRBV30	TRBJ1-3	13	-	CAWSGDTGNTIYF	TGTGCCTGGAGTGGGGACACTGGAAACACCATATATTTT
-	TRBV7-9	TRBJ2-1	13	-	CASSLVDTNEQFF	TGTGCCAGCAGCTTAGTGGACACGAATGAGCAGTTCTTC
TRBD1	TRBV6-1	TRBJ1-1	14	-	CASSGDRGRRQAFF	TGTGCCAGCAGTGGGGACAGGGGGCGCCGGCAAGCTTTCTTT
TRBD1	TRBV19	TRBJ2-7	13	-	CASSIGTGGEQYF	TGTGCCAGTAGTATTGGGACAGGGGGAGAGCAGTACTTC
-	TRBV29-1	TRBJ1-1	15	-	CSVETPHPMNTEAFF	TGCAGCGTTGAAACCCCACACCCCATGAACACTGAAGCTTTCTTT
TRBD1	TRBV7-2	TRBJ1-1	13	-	CASSTRQGSEAFF	TGTGCCAGCAGCACCCGACAGGGGAGTGAAGCTTTCTTT
-	TRBV30	TRBJ1-1	16	-	CAWTPGPNLGKTEAFF	TGTGCCTGGACCCCCGGGCCTAATCTCGGGAAGACTGAAGCTTTCTTT
-	TRBV6-1	TRBJ1-1	15	-	CASSSQRLGETEAFF	TGTGCCAGCAGTTCCCAAAGATTGGGCGAGACCGAAGCTTTCTTT
-	TRBV10-2	TRBJ1-1	12	-	CASSPQGSEAFF	TGCGCCAGCAGCCCCCAGGGGTCAGAAGCTTTCTTT
TRBD1	TRBV6-1	TRBJ1-1	15	-	CASRTGPMMNTEAFF	TGTGCCAGCAGGACAGGGCCCATGATGAACACTGAAGCTTTCTTT
TRBD1	TRBV7-9	TRBJ1-6	15	-	CASSLETGANSPLHF	TGTGCCAGCAGCTTAGAGACAGGGGCTAATTCACCCCTCCACTTT
TRBD2	TRBV4-1	TRBJ2-2	17	-	CASSQGVTSGLGGELFF	TGCGCCAGCAGCCAAGGAGTGACTAGCGGGCTAGGGGGGGAGCTGTTTTTT
-	TRBV2	TRBJ1-1	15	-	CASRPKQGMNTEAFF	TGTGCCAGCAGACCCAAACAGGGCATGAACACTGAAGCTTTCTTT
-	TRBV2	TRBJ1-1	12	-	CASSQGGTEAFF	TGTGCCAGCAGTCAGGGAGGTACTGAAGCTTTCTTT
TRBD2	TRBV11-2	TRBJ2-5	17	-	CASSPRPQTSEQETQYF	TGTGCCAGCAGCCCCCGACCACAGACTAGCGAGCAAGAGACCCAGTACTTC
-	TRBV18	TRBJ1-5	14	-	CASSPSGLNQPQHF	TGTGCCAGCTCACCCAGCGGGTTAAATCAGCCCCAGCATTTT
-	TRBV5-1	TRBJ1-1	13	-	CASSFRSTTEAFF	TGCGCCAGCAGCTTCCGGTCAACCACTGAAGCTTTCTTT
-	TRBV11-2	TRBJ1-5	15	-	CASSRGAEGGQPQHF	TGTGCCAGCAGCCGAGGGGCGGAGGGTGGCCAGCCCCAGCATTTT
TRBD1	TRBV10-1	TRBJ1-1	14	-	CASSAGGGNTEAFF	TGCGCCAGCAGTGCAGGGGGTGGAAACACTGAAGCTTTCTTT
-	TRBV5-8	TRBJ1-2	13	-	CASSQVSNYGYTF	TGTGCCAGCAGCCAGGTTTCCAACTATGGCTACACCTTC
-	TRBV28	TRBJ1-5	14	-	CAIGGGFANQPQHF	TGTGCCATCGGGGGAGGGTTCGCCAATCAGCCCCAGCATTTT
TRBD2	TRBV5-4	TRBJ2-1	17	-	CASSNYAAGGHGNEQFF	TGTGCCAGCAGCAACTACGCGGCGGGGGGCCATGGTAATGAGCAGTTCTTC
TRBD1	TRBV5-4	TRBJ1-2	18	-	CASSLAGRQGATNYGYTF	TGTGCCAGCAGCTTGGCTGGGAGGCAGGGGGCTACTAACTATGGCTACACCTTC
-	TRBV4-2	TRBJ1-4	14	-	CASSQEEDNEKLFF	TGTGCCAGCAGCCAAGAGGAGGATAATGAAAAACTGTTTTTT
-	TRBV7-8	TRBJ1-1	15	-	CASSLGDTGYTEAFF	TGTGCCAGCAGCCTAGGGGACACAGGGTACACTGAAGCTTTCTTT
-	TRBV27	TRBJ1-2	14	-	CASSLSGANYGYTF	TGTGCCAGCAGCCTTTCGGGAGCTAACTATGGCTACACCTTC